One T cell receptor beta chain is described in this entry. Its target antigen remains unknown. Base quality data are lacking; no much larger clone is found one base away. The cysteine opens and the phenylalanine closes a CDR3 of 14 amino acids. Only CDR3 DNA remains: 42 bases, in frame from the first base. V has 8 bases trimmed and J has 5 bases trimmed; junction bases matching no gene number 8. According to the germline V gene, CDR1 reads ENHRY and CDR2 reads SYGVKD. The data belong to a study of vaccination effects on CD4 cells after COVID-19 (dated by TCRdb to the early 2020s). General notes on the study: To identify antigen-specific CD4+ T cell clonotypes by their expansion, the ViraFEST assay first stimulated PBMC with viral peptide pools and then applied TCR sequencing. SARS-CoV-2 spike-specific CD4+ TCR repertoires were compared before and after mRNA vaccination in COVID-19 convalescent patients and in infection-naive vaccine recipients. Each well held two million PBMC cultured in IMDM containing approximately 5% human AB serum, around 9.3 IU/ml IL-2 and gentamicin, along with around 9.1 ug/ml peptides. Post-vaccine samples across the study were collected a median of 72 days after the second dose, with a range of 14 to 241. Altogether, roughly 10 COVID-19 convalescent patients and a few SARS-CoV-2-naive healthy vaccine recipients made up the full study. Cultures from other donors in the study were sequenced using the Oncomine TCR Beta short-read assay on an Illumina iSeq 100. General findings and caveats noted by the study authors: The study was limited by a small number of convalescent patients and lacked early post-infection timepoints. Clones induced by infection and clones induced by vaccination both contracted markedly at late timepoints after vaccination, which fits with T cell responses waning over time. In healthy vaccine recipients, vaccine-induced clones were almost all SARS-CoV-2 mono-reactive, with only 1 of 255 cross-reactive with common cold coronaviruses.

After roughly 11 days of culture, CD4+ T cells were isolated with the EasySep CD4+ T cell isolation kit. Each participant received two doses of an mRNA SARS-CoV-2 vaccine, either BNT162b2 or mRNA-1273. Healthy vaccine recipients had no prior SARS-CoV-2 infection, confirmed by negative nucleocapsid antibodies before and after vaccination. On days 3 and 7, half of the culture medium was replaced with fresh IL-2-containing medium. Unless noted otherwise, every peptide stimulation condition was grown in triplicate wells. Using Ficoll-Paque Plus gradient centrifugation, PBMC were separated from whole blood and then either used fresh or cryopreserved at -140C. The QIAamp micro DNA kit was used to extract genomic DNA from the cultured CD4+ T cells. Library prep was done by the immunoSEQ multiplex PCR assay. DNA from the CD4+ T cells that had been cultured and isolated underwent TCR beta CDR3 sequencing. The study's processing was this. Non-productive TCR sequences were discarded, and reads were trimmed to the CDR3 region, with only CDR3s of 7 or more amino acids retained. Antigen-specific clonotypes were identified with the MANAFEST web app by comparing expansion in peptide wells against reference cultures. To count as positive, a clone had to show expansion at FDR<0.05 compared with the reference and with all other wells, an odds ratio above 5, and a frequency above 0.1% in two replicate wells. Clonotypes significantly expanded in SARS-CoV-2 spike wells and in at least one common cold coronavirus spike condition were defined as cross-reactive. CDR3 similarity was assessed by Levenshtein distance using the stringdist R package, and unrooted trees were constructed with ape in R 3.6.1. Entries here come from immuneACCESS through TCRdb and include only in-frame sequences with V and J called. Some clones fail to appear in such tables; in the studies checked, an unresolved V gene covers under half of the shortfall, and the cause of the remainder is unknown. The DNA gave D and trimming, while V, J and clone size come from that table. Across this sample there are tens of thousands of clones, with 73% seen only once. Together, the top ten hold about 2.3% of the sample.

The chain couples TRBV10-3 to TRBJ2-1, with TRBD2 identical over 8 junction bases. This TCR derives from a human donor who received a COVID-19 vaccine. Material: CD4+ T cells from PBMCs cultured without peptide, obtained after COVID-19 vaccination. CDR3 reads: CAISGGRPDNEQFF. At the DNA level, the sequence is TGTGCCATCTCGGGGGGGAGGCCTGACAATGAGCAGTTCTTC.